These 7 T cell receptor beta chains originate from one sample sequenced in a study of shared clonotypes between healthy human individuals. Data came from immunoSEQ multiplex PCR; TCRdb stores just in-frame clones and leaves some out. The sample records roughly 2.4 million clones, 95% being singletons. The sequenced sample consisted of naive CD4+ T cells sorted from blood. Stated subset: CD45RA+ positively selected. Receptors were obtained from a man aged 18 to 30 in good health.

The chain has TRBV5-1 and TRBJ1-5; 9 positions agree with TRBD1. This CDR3 region has 15 residues. The V gene end was trimmed by 4 bases and the J gene end by 3 bases; junction bases not matched to a gene: 5. Germline V lookup: CDR1 SGHRS, CDR2 YFSETQ. This chain's CDR3 is CASSAGTGINQPQHF. DNA for the CDR3: TGCGCCAGCAGCGCCGGGACAGGGATCAATCAGCCCCAGCATTTT.

The V call is TRBV18, the J call TRBJ2-1; D possibly corresponds to TRBD2 (6 bases). Trimming left V 3 bases short and J 2 bases short, with 17 bases between. Germline V CDR1 and CDR2: KGHSH, LQKENI. The CDR3 is made up of 17 amino acids. Written as DNA, the CDR3 is TGTGCCAGCTCACCGTTTGCGGCGGGGCCTACCTACAATGAGCAGTTCTTC. It specifies CASSPFAAGPTYNEQFF. Full variable domain (rest looked up from reference TRBV18 and TRBJ2-1): NAGVMQNPRHLVRRRGQEARLRCSPMKGHSHVYWYRQLPEEGLKFMVYLQKENIIDESGMPKERFSAEFPKEGPSILRIQQVVRGDSAAYFCASSPFAAGPTYNEQFFGPGTRLTVL.

V is TRBV6-1 and J is TRBJ2-7, with a tentative D call TRBD1 (6 bases). From germline, CDR1 is MNHNS and CDR2 SASEGT. This CDR3 contains 12 residues. V gave up 6 bases and J gave up 4 bases, with 10 bases separating them. The CDR3 DNA reads as TGTGCCAGCAGACCCAGGGGTTACGAGCAGTACTTC. Its translation is CASRPRGYEQYF.

CDR3: CASSEVWQGGMNTEAFF. CDR3 bases: TGTGCCAGCAGTGAAGTGTGGCAGGGCGGGATGAACACTGAAGCTTTCTTT. The chain combines TRBV6-1 with TRBJ1-1, with D possibly being TRBD1 (5 bases). The CDR3 covers 17 residues. The V end was cut by 1 base, the J end by 0 bases, with 15 bases between. Germline CDR1 reads MNHNS; CDR2 reads SASEGT.

With respect to this clone: This specimen includes other DNA sequences encoding the same CDR3. CDR3 DNA: TGCGCCAGCAGCTTGGGGGACAGAACGAACACCGGGGAGCTGTTTTTT. It specifies CASSLGDRTNTGELFF. V is TRBV5-1 and J is TRBJ2-2, with 7 bases fitting TRBD1. The CDR3 runs 16 residues. V lost 0 bases and J lost 0; bases outside the gene matches: 2. Germline CDR1 SGHRS, CDR2 YFSETQ. Full variable domain (missing parts from reference TRBV5-1 and TRBJ2-2): KAGVTQTPRYLIKTRGQQVTLSCSPISGHRSVSWYQQTPGQGLQFLFEYFSETQRNKGNFPGRFSGRQFSNSRSEMNVSTLELGDSALYLCASSLGDRTNTGELFFGEGSRLTVL.

This clone was counted a single time. The V gene is TRBV18, the J gene TRBJ2-7, with 9 bases matching TRBD2. The CDR3 has 15 residues. The junction had 8 bases not matched to a gene; V was cut back by 3 bases and J by 5 bases. In germline, CDR1 is KGHSH, CDR2 LQKENI. The CDR3 coding sequence is TGTGCCAGCTCACCGGGAGGGACTAGCCTAAACGAGCAGTACTTC. This translates into CASSPGGTSLNEQYF.

The CDR3 reads CASSLAGSAYEQYF. In nucleotides, the CDR3 is TGTGCCAGCAGCTTGGCGGGGTCGGCCTACGAGCAGTACTTC. This chain connects TRBV5-4 to TRBJ2-7, with D tentatively TRBD2 (5 bases). V lost 0 bases, J lost 2 bases, and 9 bases lay in between. The germline V gene has CDR1 SGHNT and CDR2 YYREEE (reference sequence). CDR3 length: 14 residues.